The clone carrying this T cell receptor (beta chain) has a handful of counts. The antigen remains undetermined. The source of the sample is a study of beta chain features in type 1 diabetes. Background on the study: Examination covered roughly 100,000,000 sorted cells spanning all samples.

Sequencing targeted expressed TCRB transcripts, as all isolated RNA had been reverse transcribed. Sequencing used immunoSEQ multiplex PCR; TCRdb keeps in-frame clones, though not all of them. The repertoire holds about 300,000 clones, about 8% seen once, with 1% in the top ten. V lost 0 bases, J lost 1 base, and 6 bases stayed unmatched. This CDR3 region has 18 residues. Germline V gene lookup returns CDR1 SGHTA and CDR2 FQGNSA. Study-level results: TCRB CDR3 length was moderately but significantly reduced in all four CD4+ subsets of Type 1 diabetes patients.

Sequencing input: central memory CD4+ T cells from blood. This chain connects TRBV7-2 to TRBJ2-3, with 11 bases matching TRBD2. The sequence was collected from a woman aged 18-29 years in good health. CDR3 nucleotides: TGTGCCAGCAGCTTAGCCTTTAGCGGGAGGGCCCGCACAGATACGCAGTATTTT. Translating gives CASSLAFSGRARTDTQYF.